This T cell receptor beta chain was profiled in a study of OX40 agonist ivuxolimab in advanced cancers. Study summary: Two cutaneous melanoma patients and one hepatocellular carcinoma patient, three in all, had partial responses. General study points: Partial responders at 0.1-3.0 mg/kg showed near-lowest clonal expansion. No determination was made of the antigen specificity of the expanded peripheral T cells. CD8+ T cells showed, on average, more clonal expansion than CD4+ cells.

With regard to this clone: Its matching antigen is unknown.

Assay used: immunoSEQ multiplex PCR; TCRdb lists only in-frame clones, some missing. This table has more than 70,000 clones, 84% appearing once. Germline V gene data show CDR1 as SGHRS and CDR2 as YFSETQ. CDR3 length: 13 amino acids. The ends lost 4 bases at V and 5 bases at J; junction bases unmatched: 5. The chain joins TRBV5-1 to TRBJ2-5; 7 bases are a match to TRBD1. The sequence was collected from an adult with an advanced solid tumor such as melanoma, head and neck, liver or kidney cancer. The starting material was CD4+ or CD8+ T cells sorted from blood, obtained in a trial of the OX40 agonist ivuxolimab. CDR3 loop: CASSVTGDETQYF. The CDR3 coding sequence is TGCGCCAGCAGCGTAACAGGGGATGAGACCCAGTACTTC.